This T cell receptor (beta chain) was recovered during a study of CD4 T cells in relation to SARS-CoV-2 and coronaviruses (dated by TCRdb to about 2021). About the full investigation: In the ViraFEST assay, PBMCs were grown with antigen for approximately 10 days, and TCR beta CDR3s were then sequenced to identify antigen-specific clonal expansions. The Adaptive Biotechnologies TCR-sequencing kit was used to sequence samples from a few pre-COVID donors and the naive versus memory experiments, whereas other data were Illumina-based. At the level of individual TCR clonotypes, the study measured memory CD4+ T cell crossreactivity between SARS-CoV-2 spike protein and common cold coronavirus spike proteins. Using patient-derived lymphoblastoid cell lines, the shared crossreactive spike epitopes were mapped to their HLA restriction. Expansion assays from other donors in the study were sequenced with a different, Illumina-based TCR-beta assay. The negative reference condition was either a culture with an HIV-1 Nef peptide pool or a culture with no peptide.

Results and caveats for the whole study, not just this receptor: Since the crossreactivity analysis centred on spike protein, crossreactivity against other viral proteins was not assessed. The study was constrained by small numbers of patients and of tested TCRs. Pre-pandemic and post-infection samples were not both contributed by any donor, so tracing of the source of pre-existing responses was limited. Crossreactive clones showed significantly weaker SARS-CoV-2-driven expansion than monoreactive clones, consistent with antigenic imprinting. Roughly 60% of donors had memory CD4+ clonotypes that crossrecognized SARS-CoV-2 and at least one common cold coronavirus spike.

Points on this clone: What antigen it recognizes has not been identified. No much larger clone is present one base from it, and per-base qualities are unavailable.

Germline trimming amounts to 0 bases on V and 5 bases on J, with 5 as the count of junction bases outside the gene matches. The CDR3 holds 15 amino acids from the cysteine to the phenylalanine. The entry retains the CDR3 DNA only, 45 bases that are in frame from base 1. The germline V gene (reference sequence) sets CDR1 to SGHNT and CDR2 to YYREEE. CD4+ T cells from unexposed donors were collected before the COVID-19 pandemic (2011-2018). After more than nine days of culture, CD4+ T cells were isolated with the EasySep CD4+ T cell isolation kit. As cell numbers permitted, CD4+ T cells from unexposed donors were tested for reactivity to SARS-CoV-2 S and N and to four common cold coronavirus spike pools. Each well received approximately 2.2 million PBMCs, cultured in IMDM supplemented with roughly 5% human AB serum and about 9.2 IU/ml IL-2. Half of the culture medium was replaced with fresh IL-2-containing medium on days 3 and 7. In general, every peptide culture condition was set up in three replicate wells. Leukapheresis product for the unexposed donors was bought commercially. Ficoll-Paque PLUS gradient centrifugation was used to isolate PBMCs from either whole blood or leukapheresis product. The PBMCs went either fresh into the expansion assay or into cryopreservation at -140 degrees C. The QIAamp Micro DNA Kit was used to extract genomic DNA from the CD4+ T cells.

Library preparation was by the immunoSEQ multiplex PCR assay. The study's processing was this. During preprocessing, nonproductive sequences were removed, along with CDR3s that did not begin with C, did not end with F or W, or were shorter than 7 amino acids. The MANAFEST web app identified antigen-specific clonotypes based on expansion compared with the reference and other culture wells. A clone counted as positive if significantly expanded in 2 of 3 replicate wells versus the reference culture at FDR below 0.05. For a clone to be considered positive, significant expansion relative to all other tandem wells and an odds ratio above 5 were also required. After three terminal residues were trimmed from each end, CDR3 homology was quantified as pairwise Levenshtein distance using the stringdist R package. The table was pulled from immuneACCESS by TCRdb, which kept in-frame rearrangements only. Such tables lose some clones; where checked, under half of the loss comes from unresolved V genes, and the rest has no known cause. That table furnishes V, J and clone size, whereas the DNA furnished D and trimming. The sample contains under 20,000 clones, roughly 78% of them found a single time. Together, the top ten hold more than 15% of the sample.

The rearranged chain carries TRBV5-4 and TRBJ2-1; 7 middle bases align to TRBD2. The receptor was isolated from a human donor in good health. Material for sequencing was CD4+ T cells from PBMCs, cultured in vitro. CDR3 loop: CASSLGLALNNEQFF. At the DNA level, the sequence is TGTGCCAGCAGCTTGGGACTAGCATTGAACAATGAGCAGTTCTTC. The full variable domain, completed from the reference TRBV5-4 and TRBJ2-1 proteins outside the CDR3, reads ETGVTQSPTHLIKTRGQQVTLRCSSQSGHNTVSWYQQALGQGPQFIFQYYREEENGRGNFPPRFSGLQFPNYSSELNVNALELDDSALYLCASSLGLALNNEQFFGPGTRLTVL.